The sequence of this TCR beta chain was determined in a study of T cell repertoires in cytomegalovirus infection. Across the study: It was the public TCR beta signatures that indicated both CMV infection and matching HLA type.

This clonotype was found a few times. Its antigen is not identified. Study-level results: Using cumulative public TCR beta family frequency, the authors identified those who carried CMV together with the relevant HLA. Clonotype analysis showed dominance of the ex vivo response by HLA-C-restricted CMV-specific TCR beta clonotypes.

TCRdb re-analysed the reads in MiXCR, keeping a single row per CDR3 protein. This repertoire shows over 150,000 distinct CDR3 sequences, approximately 18% found once; its top ten account for around 27%. V lost 3 bases and J lost 1, with 12 bases in between. CDR1 and CDR2 (germline): SGHVS, FQNEAQ. This CDR3 is built from 15 residues. The chain has TRBV7-8 and TRBJ1-1; TRBD1 might be the D (5 bases). This TCR came from a human donor in good health (CMV status not recorded). Some clones in this sample may be carry-over from other donors' samples. Sequencing was performed on CD8+ T cells from PBMCs. In DNA, the CDR3 is TGTGCCAGCAGCTTCCCCAGGGCAAAGAACACTGAAGCTTTCTTT. Translation gives CASSFPRAKNTEAFF.